This entry features one T cell receptor beta chain sequence. Its antigen is unknown. Trimming took 3 bases from V and 3 from J, leaving 11 bases between them. CDR1 is DFQATT, CDR2 SNEGSKA, per germline (reference sequence). The CDR3 extends over 13 amino acids. The data are from a study of blood T cells in healthy people across ages. Study findings and constraints: Diversity was higher, and naive CD4+ cells more numerous, in long-lived donors than in aged donors. It was not known whether donors were CMV positive (a possible confounder of expanded clonotype changes). Strongly correlated with naive T cell percentage was TCR beta diversity.

Combining a sample-barcoded 5' primer with a J-beta primer mix, a second PCR ran for roughly 7 to 12 cycles. Each cDNA molecule carried a tag from a template-switch adaptor that contained 12 random nucleotides. TCRdb analysed the 5' RACE reads with MiXCR anew, one entry per CDR3 protein. The data show 1 million or so distinct CDR3 sequences, under 45% seen once. The receptor was isolated from a woman aged 60-75 years in good health. This rearrangement joins TRBV20-1 to TRBJ1-2; D unresolved. Sequences were obtained from blood. CDR3 loop: CSASSGSDYGYTF. In nucleotides, the CDR3 is TGCAGTGCTAGTAGCGGATCGGACTATGGCTACACCTTC.